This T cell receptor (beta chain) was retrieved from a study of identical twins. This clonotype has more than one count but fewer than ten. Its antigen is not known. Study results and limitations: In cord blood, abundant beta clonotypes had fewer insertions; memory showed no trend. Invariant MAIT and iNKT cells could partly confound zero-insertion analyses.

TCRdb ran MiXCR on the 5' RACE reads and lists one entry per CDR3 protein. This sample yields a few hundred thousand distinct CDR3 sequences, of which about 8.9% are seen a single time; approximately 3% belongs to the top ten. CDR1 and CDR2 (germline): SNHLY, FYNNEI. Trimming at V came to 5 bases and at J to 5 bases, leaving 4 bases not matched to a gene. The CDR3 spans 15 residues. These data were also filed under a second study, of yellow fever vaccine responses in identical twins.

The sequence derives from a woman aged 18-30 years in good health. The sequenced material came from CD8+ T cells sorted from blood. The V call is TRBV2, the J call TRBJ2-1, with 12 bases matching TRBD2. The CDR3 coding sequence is TGTGCCAGCAGTAGGACTAGCGGGGCAAACAATGAGCAGTTCTTC. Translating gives CASSRTSGANNEQFF.